The clone carrying this T cell receptor (beta chain) was seen a few times. Participants had their cohort set by participant-reported clinical history. In Cohort 3, a recovered donor had either two negative PCRs, clearance, or symptom resolution. The repertoire was sequenced with immunoSEQ multiplex PCR; TCRdb's copy has only in-frame clones and lacks some. The repertoire includes approximately 270,000 clones, approximately 83% of them detected once, and less than 2.5% sits in the top ten. These data are taken from a study of blood T cell repertoires in COVID-19. The sequence came from a woman in her 50s who had recovered from COVID-19. The sequenced sample consisted of PBMCs or T cells enriched from blood (not recorded which).

The CDR3 DNA is TGCGCCAGCAGCCTGACAGGGGCAGCGACTGAAGCTTTCTTT. Translation gives CASSLTGAATEAFF. The chain combines TRBV4-1 with TRBJ1-1; 8 bases match TRBD1. This CDR3 region has 14 residues. The V gene end was trimmed by 4 bases and the J gene end by 5 bases; junction bases not matched to a gene: 6. Per germline, CDR1 MGHRA and CDR2 YSYEKL.